This paragraph reports one T cell receptor beta chain. What it binds is not known. Approximately 10^5 TCR templates were measured in each sample. Assay used: immunoSEQ multiplex PCR; TCRdb lists only in-frame clones, some missing. The table records approximately 94,000 clones, about nine tenths of them present only once. The V end lost 0 bases, the J end lost 1 base, and 9 bases lay between the germline ends. The CDR3 is 15 amino acids. Germline V gene data show CDR1 as MNHEY and CDR2 as SMNVEV (reference sequence). This record comes from a study of siplizumab effects on memory and regulatory T cells. Regarding the study as a whole: Unstimulated naive T cells seemed to show more diversity than memory cells did, and they also seemed to be among the major contributors to the alloresponse. Most proliferating CD4+ or CD8+ clones, roughly 75-97%, had no naive or memory assignment. Confirmatory evidence of suppressive function in proliferating siplizumab-culture Tregs was not obtained.

The chain links TRBV27 to TRBJ1-1; D is unclear. This clonotype was sampled from a human donor in good health. Material for sequencing was CD4+ T cells sorted from blood. CDR3 sequence reads: CASSLSGVANTEAFF. The CDR3 nucleotides read TGTGCCAGCAGTTTATCTGGGGTCGCGAACACTGAAGCTTTCTTT.